The 2 T cell receptor beta chains listed next were all sequenced from one sample in a study of blood T cells in healthy people across ages (dated by TCRdb to 2014 to 2015). The library was generated by 5' RACE. Sequencing relied on an Illumina HiSeq 2500. A second 7 to 11 cycle PCR used a sample-barcoded 5' primer and a J-beta primer mix. TCRdb reran the public reads through fastp at Q25 and MiXCR, keeping productive beta chains. Here each entry gathers all rows of one CDR3 protein and keeps the most common genes and DNA. The sample table holds nearly 1 million distinct CDR3 sequences, of which about 51% were seen once. Of the sample, 20% to 25% falls within the top ten clones. The sequenced sample consisted of blood. The receptor set was obtained from a woman in her fifties or sixties in good health.

V and J are TRBV20-1 and TRBJ2-3, with D perhaps TRBD2 (5 bases). The germline CDR1 and CDR2 sequences are DFQATT and SNEGSKA (reference sequence). This CDR3 has 15 residues. The germline V and J ends were trimmed by 3 bases and 4 bases, with 17 bases remaining between them. CDR3 region: CSASGRVGDADTQYF. CDR3 DNA sequence: TGCAGTGCTAGTGGAAGGGTGGGAGACGCAGATACGCAGTATTTT.

This clonotype was recorded only once. The chain links TRBV28 to TRBJ2-1, with unresolved D. The ends were cut back, 8 bases at V and 8 bases at J, with 7 bases in the middle. Germline assignment: CDR1 MDHEN and CDR2 SYDVKM. There are 10 residues in the CDR3. For the CDR3, the DNA is TGTGCCAGCGGCTTATATGAGCAGTTCTTC. It codes for CASGLYEQFF.